The rows below give T cell receptor beta chains drawn from one sample of a study of CD8+ T cells in alopecia areata. Method: immunoSEQ multiplex PCR; TCRdb's copy keeps in-frame clones and lacks some. The table has 200,000 or so clones, 58% seen once. Sequences were derived from CD4+ T cells sorted from blood, sampled at week 24, from a patient treated with tofacitinib. The receptor source for this set is a human donor with alopecia areata. CDR3s include the opening cysteine and the closing phenylalanine or tryptophan. Fields, in order: V gene, D gene, J gene, clone size, CDR3 protein, CDR3 DNA. The D gene is left open where the match is weak. Only part of the rows carry a size: once, few, many, or a class if the clone is expanded.

V: TRBV5-1
D: TRBD1
J: TRBJ2-6
size: few
CDR3: CASSSGQGGYSGANVLTF
DNA: TGCGCCAGCAGTTCTGGACAGGGGGGATACTCTGGGGCCAACGTCCTGACTTTC

V: TRBV5-1
D: .
J: TRBJ2-3
size: .
CDR3: CASSLVITDTQYF
DNA: TGCGCCAGCAGCTTGGTTATCACAGATACGCAGTATTTT

V: TRBV7-9
D: .
J: TRBJ1-1
size: .
CDR3: CASSDSSRGHGHF
DNA: TGTGCCAGCAGCGACTCCTCGAGGGGTCATGGCCACTTT

V: TRBV7-9
D: TRBD1
J: TRBJ1-2
size: .
CDR3: CASSLGFPLTGLNYGYTF
DNA: TGTGCCAGCAGCTTAGGTTTCCCCCTGACAGGGCTGAACTATGGCTACACCTTC

V: TRBV29-1
D: .
J: TRBJ2-5
size: few
CDR3: CSVDRRTDQETQYF
DNA: TGCAGCGTCGATCGCCGGACAGACCAAGAGACCCAGTACTTC

V: TRBV4-3
D: .
J: TRBJ1-4
size: .
CDR3: CASSQQSGYEGKLFF
DNA: TGCGCCAGCAGCCAACAGTCGGGGTATGAAGGAAAACTGTTTTTT

V: TRBV10-3
D: .
J: TRBJ2-1
size: .
CDR3: CAISGTAQGGEQFF
DNA: TGTGCCATCAGTGGAACTGCGCAGGGCGGAGAGCAGTTCTTC

V: TRBV11-3
D: TRBD1
J: TRBJ2-2
size: .
CDR3: CASSLGGTGVTGELFF
DNA: TGTGCCAGCAGCCTTGGGGGGACAGGGGTCACCGGGGAGCTGTTTTTT

V: TRBV18
D: .
J: TRBJ2-5
size: few
CDR3: CASSPGSGEETQYF
DNA: TGTGCCAGCTCCCCCGGAAGCGGCGAAGAGACCCAGTACTTC

V: TRBV2
D: TRBD2
J: TRBJ2-2
size: .
CDR3: CARSLAGGIPGELFF
DNA: TGTGCCAGATCCTTAGCGGGAGGTATCCCCGGGGAGCTGTTTTTT

V: TRBV28
D: .
J: TRBJ2-7
size: few
CDR3: CASSVYYEQYF
DNA: TGTGCCAGCAGTGTGTACTACGAGCAGTACTTC

V: TRBV29-1
D: .
J: TRBJ2-5
size: few
CDR3: CSAGREFQETQYF
DNA: TGCAGCGCCGGTCGGGAGTTTCAAGAGACCCAGTACTTC

V: TRBV10-3
D: TRBD1
J: TRBJ2-7
size: .
CDR3: CAIRSGTGGSYEQYF
DNA: TGTGCCATCAGATCCGGGACAGGGGGTTCCTACGAGCAGTACTTC